The 21 T cell receptor beta chains reported below all come from one sample, sequenced in a study of cytomegalovirus exposure and HLA in healthy donors. The repertoire was sequenced with immunoSEQ multiplex PCR; TCRdb's copy has only in-frame clones and lacks some. The sample has tens of thousands of clones, around 94% seen once; the top ten hold 1.4%. Material: PBMCs. The receptors derive from a young man in good health and CMV-seronegative.

In its sample, this clone was seen once. V usage is TRBV6-1 and J usage is TRBJ2-1; TRBD1 agrees at 8 bases. CDR1 and CDR2 from the germline V gene are MNHNS and SASEGT. The CDR3 runs to 16 residues. With V trimmed by 3 bases and J by 7 bases, 11 bases remained unmatched. CDR3 sequence: CASSDRFPRGLNEQFF. For the CDR3, the DNA is TGTGCCAGCAGTGATAGATTCCCCAGGGGGCTGAATGAGCAGTTCTTC.

Regarding this clone: At one end, the junction sequence differs from germline, possibly due to a read error. The chain uses TRBV15 and TRBJ2-5; 7 bases are a match to TRBD2. CDR3 length: 15 residues. CDR1 is LNHNV, CDR2 YYDKDF, per germline (reference sequence). The CDR3 spells CATSGEREIQETQYF. CDR3 nucleotide sequence: TGTGCCACCAGCGGAGAGCGGGAAATTCAAGAGACCCAGTACTTC.

The CDR3 sequence: CASSLEGFSGNTIYF. As DNA, the CDR3 is TGTGCCAGCAGCTTGGAGGGGTTCTCTGGAAACACCATATATTTT. The V gene is TRBV5-4, the J gene TRBJ1-3; TRBD1 is a possible D gene (5 bases). There are 15 residues in the CDR3. The V and J ends lost 0 bases and 0 bases respectively, with 7 bases between them. Germline V gene data show CDR1 as SGHNT and CDR2 as YYREEE (reference sequence).

The chain is built from TRBV6-4 and TRBJ2-7, with TRBD1 matching over 12 bases. Trimming at V came to 10 bases and at J to 6 bases, leaving 19 bases not matched to a gene. The CDR3 runs 17 residues. Per germline, CDR1 MRHNA and CDR2 SNTAGT. For the CDR3, the DNA is TGTGCCATCACCCCCCCCATTGGGGGACAGGGGGCTGTCGAGCAGTACTTC. Translation: CAITPPIGGQGAVEQYF.

CDR3 residues: CASSLGLAESSYNEQFF. The CDR3 DNA is TGTGCCAGCAGCTTGGGGCTAGCTGAGAGCTCCTACAATGAGCAGTTCTTC. V usage is TRBV5-4 and J usage is TRBJ2-1; possible D gene TRBD2, 5 bases. Germline V gives CDR1 SGHNT, CDR2 YYREEE (reference sequence). The CDR3 has 17 residues. Deletions cut 0 bases from V and 0 bases from J, with 13 bases between.

The chain recombines TRBV6-5 with TRBJ2-7; TRBD2 agrees at 7 bases. This CDR3 has 15 amino acids. With V trimmed by 4 bases and J by 3 bases, 9 bases remained unmatched. Germline CDR1 reads MNHEY; CDR2 reads SVGAGI. Here the CDR3 DNA reads TGTGCCAGCAGTTCCCTAGGTGGCGGGAGCTACGAGCAGTACTTC. As protein: CASSSLGGGSYEQYF.

V usage is TRBV6-1 and J usage is TRBJ2-3; D possibly corresponds to TRBD1 (6 bases). The CDR3 contains 15 residues. Trimming cost V 5 bases and J 1 base, with 13 bases left between them. The germline V gene has CDR1 MNHNS and CDR2 SASEGT. The CDR3 nucleotides are TGTGCCAGCAGTCCACCGGGACACCGCACAGATACGCAGTATTTT. The encoded protein is CASSPPGHRTDTQYF.

This rearrangement joins TRBV13 to TRBJ2-3; D possibly corresponds to TRBD1 (5 bases). Germline values: CDR1 PRHDT, CDR2 FYEKMQ (reference sequence). The V gene lost 4 bases and the J gene lost 4 bases, with 21 bases spanning the gap. The CDR3 loop spans 17 amino acids. Here the CDR3 reads CASSSIQESIASDTQYF. For the CDR3, the DNA is TGTGCCAGCAGCTCCATACAGGAGTCCATAGCCTCAGATACGCAGTATTTT.

V usage is TRBV9 and J usage is TRBJ2-2, with 8 bases lining up with TRBD2. CDR1 SGDLS and CDR2 YYNGEE come from the germline V gene. After removal of 4 bases from V and 0 bases from J, the junction contained 5 bases not matched to a gene. This CDR3 is built from 16 residues. In nucleotides, the CDR3 is TGTGCCAGCAGCCGGAGCGGGAGTACGAACACCGGGGAGCTGTTTTTT. Translated: CASSRSGSTNTGELFF.

The chain couples TRBV15 to TRBJ2-2; D is uncertain. The V gene's germline CDR1 is LNHNV and CDR2 YYDKDF (reference sequence). V was cut by 0 bases and J by 5 bases, with 13 bases left in between. The CDR3 covers 16 residues. The CDR3 loop reads CATSRDYGMRTGELFF. The CDR3 DNA reads as TGTGCCACCAGCAGAGATTACGGAATGCGGACCGGGGAGCTGTTTTTT.

The J gene is TRBJ1-2, the V gene TRBV9, with 7 bases identical to TRBD1. The germline V gene encodes CDR1 SGDLS and CDR2 YYNGEE. This CDR3 comprises 14 residues. The trim removed 3 bases at V and 6 bases at J, leaving 8 bases unmatched. The CDR3 is CASSARARGDGYTF. The CDR3 region has the DNA TGTGCCAGCAGCGCGAGAGCCAGGGGGGATGGCTACACCTTC.

The V and J genes are TRBV13 and TRBJ2-3, with D maybe TRBD2 (5 bases). The V gene's germline CDR1 is PRHDT and CDR2 FYEKMQ (reference sequence). V lost 5 bases to trimming and J lost 4 bases, with 19 bases between them. The CDR3 contains 16 residues. The CDR3 region has the DNA TGTGCCAGCAGCCTCCTAGCAGCCCAGGTAGCAGATACGCAGTATTTT. It specifies CASSLLAAQVADTQYF.

The genes are TRBV5-1 and TRBJ1-1, with 7 bases that match TRBD1. CDR1 SGHRS and CDR2 YFSETQ come from the germline V gene. V shed 1 base, J shed 3 bases, and the junction held 0 bases outside the gene matches. The CDR3 loop spans 13 amino acids. The CDR3: CASSLQGDTEAFF. CDR3 DNA: TGCGCCAGCAGCTTGCAGGGGGACACTGAAGCTTTCTTT. The full variable domain, its missing parts supplied by reference TRBV5-1 and TRBJ1-1, is KAGVTQTPRYLIKTRGQQVTLSCSPISGHRSVSWYQQTPGQGLQFLFEYFSETQRNKGNFPGRFSGRQFSNSRSEMNVSTLELGDSALYLCASSLQGDTEAFFGQGTRLTVV.

The chain couples TRBV28 to TRBJ2-5; the D gene is possibly TRBD1 (5 bases). V was trimmed by 2 bases and J by 2 bases, leaving 12 bases between them. The CDR3 loop spans 15 amino acids. Germline V CDR1 and CDR2: MDHEN, SYDVKM. In nucleotides, the CDR3 is TGTGCCAGCAGTTTACCAGGGCTAACACAAGAGACCCAGTACTTC. This sequence encodes CASSLPGLTQETQYF.

The rearrangement uses TRBV6-5 and TRBJ2-5, with D perhaps TRBD2 (6 bases). Germline CDR1 is MNHEY and CDR2 is SVGAGI. V gave up 0 bases and J gave up 5 bases, with 10 bases separating them. The CDR3 is 14 amino acids. The CDR3 reads CASSYSGGEETQYF. The CDR3 DNA follows: TGTGCCAGCAGTTACTCCGGGGGAGAGGAGACCCAGTACTTC.

The chain combines TRBV21-1 with TRBJ2-6; the table calls TRBD1, which could not be checked here. TRBV21-1 is a listed pseudogene. CDR3 length: 18 amino acids. The CDR3 DNA is TGTGCCAGCAGCAAACGGGACAGGCCAATCTCTGGGGCCAACGTCCTGACTTTC. Its protein product is CASSKRDRPISGANVLTF.

This sequence joins TRBV9 and TRBJ2-1; 10 nucleotides agree with TRBD2. CDR1 and CDR2 (germline): SGDLS, YYNGEE. J gave up 4 bases and V 3 bases, and 4 bases lay outside the gene matches. The CDR3 is 15 residues long. The CDR3 DNA sequence: TGTGCCAGCAGCGCATCTAGCGGGGGTTACAATGAGCAGTTCTTC. It codes for CASSASSGGYNEQFF. Full variable domain (missing parts from reference TRBV9 and TRBJ2-1): DSGVTQTPKHLITATGQRVTLRCSPRSGDLSVYWYQQSLDQGLQFLIQYYNGEERAKGNILERFSAQQFPDLHSELNLSSLELGDSALYFCASSASSGGYNEQFFGPGTRLTVL.

The chain carries TRBV11-1 and TRBJ2-5; TRBD2 matches 7 bases. The junction had 3 bases not matched to a gene; V was cut back by 9 bases and J by 5 bases. Per germline, CDR1 SGHAT and CDR2 FQDESV (reference sequence). This CDR3 is 11 amino acids long. CDR3 nucleotides: TGTGCCAGTAGGCGGGAGGAGACCCAGTACTTC. Translation gives CASRREETQYF.

The genes are TRBV9 and TRBJ2-6; 9 bases agree with TRBD1. The germline gives CDR1 SGDLS, CDR2 YYNGEE. The CDR3 spans 20 residues. V shed 0 bases and J 2 bases; nucleotides not matched to a gene: 12. The CDR3 protein is CASSVGLSGQGGPGANVLTF. In DNA form, the CDR3 reads TGTGCCAGCAGCGTAGGTTTGTCGGGACAGGGAGGGCCTGGGGCCAACGTCCTGACTTTC.

The chain uses TRBV5-6 and TRBJ2-7, with TRBD1 as a possible D gene (5 bases). The CDR3 covers 12 residues. CDR1 is SGHDT, CDR2 YYEEEE, per germline. V shed 3 bases and J shed 8 bases, with 12 bases lying between them. The CDR3 region is CASSSDTMQQYF. The CDR3 DNA sequence: TGTGCCAGCAGCTCGGACACCATGCAGCAGTACTTC.

The rearrangement links TRBV28 to TRBJ1-1, with 7 bases identical to TRBD1. This CDR3 contains 14 residues. Germline CDR1 is MDHEN and CDR2 is SYDVKM. The V gene end was trimmed by 5 bases and the J gene end by 6 bases; junction bases not matched to a gene: 9. The CDR3 loop is CASSPTGVGPEAFF. CDR3 in DNA: TGTGCCAGCAGTCCAACAGGGGTCGGGCCTGAAGCTTTCTTT.